Following are 9 T cell receptor beta chains from one sample sequenced in a study of blood T cell repertoires in COVID-19. Repertoires were generated with immunoSEQ multiplex PCR, while TCRdb's copy carries only in-frame clones and drops some. The table records under 450,000 clones, over 80% of them present only once. Sequenced: PBMCs or T cells enriched from blood (not recorded which). The receptors here all came from a woman in her fifties or sixties who had recovered from COVID-19.

V is TRBV6-2 or TRBV6-3 and J is TRBJ1-1, with 7 nucleotides matching TRBD1. The germline V gene encodes CDR1 MNHEY and CDR2 SVGEGT. The CDR3 is made up of 15 amino acids. Trimming at V came to 4 bases and at J to 5 bases, leaving 10 bases not matched to a gene. This chain's CDR3 is CASSSDRAGGTEAFF. The CDR3 region has the DNA TGTGCCAGCAGTTCCGACAGGGCGGGGGGTACTGAAGCTTTCTTT.

This clone was seen once. The CDR3 region has the DNA TGTGCCAGCAGCCAAGATTCTGGTAGCACCGGGGAGCTGTTTTTT. Translated, it gives CASSQDSGSTGELFF. The chain carries TRBV4-2 and TRBJ2-2; the D is unclear. Looked up from germline, CDR1 is LGHNA and CDR2 is YNFKEQ. This CDR3 spans 15 amino acids. V shed 0 bases and J shed 4 bases, with 9 bases lying between them.

In DNA, the CDR3 is TGTGCCAGCAGCCTGATTGCGGGGAACACTGAAGCTTTCTTT. Its translation: CASSLIAGNTEAFF. The gene calls are TRBV3-1 (or the pseudogene TRBV3-2) and TRBJ1-1; D remains ambiguous. Trimming removed 4 bases from V and 1 base from J, with 10 bases in between. Germline CDR1 reads LGHDT; CDR2 reads YNNKEL (reference sequence). CDR3 length: 14 residues.

This chain uses TRBV7-2 with TRBJ2-1; D is ambiguous. The CDR3 has 15 residues. CDR1 is SGHTA and CDR2 is FQGNSA in the germline V gene. V lost 5 bases to trimming and J lost 1 base, with 12 bases between them. The CDR3 loop reads CASSPRLPSYNEQFF. DNA of the CDR3: TGTGCCAGCAGCCCGAGGCTTCCTTCCTACAATGAGCAGTTCTTC.

The gene calls are TRBV19 and TRBJ2-3; the match to TRBD2 covers 10 bases. With 5 bases clipped from V and 6 bases from J, the junction kept 17 bases outside the gene matches. The germline V gene has CDR1 LNHDA and CDR2 SQIVND (reference sequence). CDR3 length: 18 amino acids. CDR3 sequence reads: CASSSPRGGLAGADTQYF. CDR3 DNA sequence: TGTGCCAGTAGTTCCCCTAGGGGGGGGCTAGCGGGAGCCGATACGCAGTATTTT. Full variable domain (outside the CDR3, taken from reference TRBV19 and TRBJ2-3): DGGITQSPKYLFRKEGQNVTLSCEQNLNHDAMYWYRQDPGQGLRLIYYSQIVNDFQKGDIAEGYSVSREKKESFPLTVTSAQKNPTAFYLCASSSPRGGLAGADTQYFGPGTRLTVL.

This rearrangement joins TRBV5-5 to TRBJ2-1; 9 bases line up with TRBD1. J was trimmed by 9 bases and V by 4 bases; bases with no gene match: 11. The CDR3 sequence is 15 residues long. Looked up from germline, CDR1 is SGHKS and CDR2 is YYEKEE (reference sequence). CDR3 sequence reads: CASSPFGTGWGEQFF. DNA for the CDR3: TGTGCCAGCAGCCCATTCGGGACAGGGTGGGGTGAGCAGTTCTTC.

This clone was recorded once. In DNA form, the CDR3 reads TGTGCCAGTTTCGACGAGGTCCCCTACGAGCAGTACTTC. Its protein is CASFDEVPYEQYF. The chain recombines TRBV2 with TRBJ2-7; no firm D call. Germline V gene lookup returns CDR1 SNHLY and CDR2 FYNNEI. The CDR3 is made up of 13 amino acids. With 9 bases removed from V and 2 bases from J, the gap between germline ends came to 14 bases.

The V and J genes are TRBV27 and TRBJ2-6; 7 bases fit TRBD2. Germline V gene data show CDR1 as MNHEY and CDR2 as SMNVEV (reference sequence). Germline trimming cut 4 bases from V and 1 base from J; bases unmatched to any gene: 4. The CDR3 is 16 amino acids. The CDR3 DNA reads TGTGCCAGCAGTTACGGAGCGGGGTCTGGGGCCAACGTCCTGACTTTC. Amino acid sequence: CASSYGAGSGANVLTF.

This clone was seen a few times. This rearrangement joins TRBV3-1 (or the pseudogene TRBV3-2) to TRBJ2-7; D might be TRBD2 (5 bases). The V end lost 0 bases, the J end lost 6 bases, and 12 bases lay between the germline ends. This CDR3 spans 14 amino acids. Germline V lookup: CDR1 LGHDT, CDR2 YNNKEL (reference sequence). CDR3 coding DNA: TGTGCCAGCAGCCAAGATCTATATCGGGGCGAGCAGTACTTC. Protein sequence: CASSQDLYRGEQYF.